The T cell receptor beta chain under discussion was sequenced for a study of cytomegalovirus exposure and HLA in healthy donors. The overall study: Around 190 million T cells yielded approximately 100 million unique TCR beta sequences, as an earlier analysis found.

There are 15 residues in the CDR3. V lost 4 bases and J 8 bases, leaving 17 bases between the germline ends. Germline CDR1 LNHDA, CDR2 SQIVND (reference sequence). Comment on this clone: Its antigen is currently unknown.

Both 60 Vbeta primers and 13 Jbeta primers went into the PCR. Only in-frame clones appear in the TCRdb table, and some are missing; sequencing was by immunoSEQ multiplex PCR. The repertoire holds 200,000 to 250,000 clones, with approximately 80% as singletons. Whole-study results and caveats: Data from an earlier analysis indicated that most TCR beta V segments were productive either about 87% or about 30% of the time.

V is TRBV19 and J is TRBJ2-2, with D possibly matching TRBD2 (5 bases). The receptor comes from a male donor in good health and CMV-seronegative. Source material: PBMCs. CDR3 loop: CASSRRNPVVGELFF. The CDR3 region has the DNA TGTGCCAGTAGTAGGAGGAATCCTGTAGTTGGGGAGCTGTTTTTT.